A single sample gave rise to the 10 T cell receptor beta chains below, sequenced in a study of blood T cell repertoires in COVID-19. Generated by immunoSEQ multiplex PCR, the TCRdb table keeps only in-frame clones and is missing some. In the table there are roughly 190,000 clones, around 76% of which are singletons. The sample was PBMCs or T cells enriched from blood (not recorded which). The receptors originated from a woman aged 45-65 years with acute COVID-19.

V is TRBV19 and J is TRBJ1-2; 10 bases match TRBD1. Germline values: CDR1 LNHDA, CDR2 SQIVND (reference sequence). V shed 1 base and J 2 bases; nucleotides not matched to a gene: 4. There are 16 residues in the CDR3. The CDR3 spells CASSIVGDRGNYGYTF. In DNA, the CDR3 is TGTGCCAGTAGTATAGTCGGGGACAGGGGAAACTATGGCTACACCTTC.

V is TRBV28 and J is TRBJ1-5, with D unresolved. The CDR3 runs 15 residues. Trimming removed 6 bases from V and 6 bases from J, with 18 bases in between. CDR1 is MDHEN, CDR2 SYDVKM, per germline. CDR3 sequence: CASSISEALSQPQHF. The CDR3, as DNA: TGTGCCAGCAGCATCAGTGAGGCCTTAAGTCAGCCCCAGCATTTT.

The gene calls are TRBV19 and TRBJ2-6, with 8 nucleotides matching TRBD1. Germline V gene data show CDR1 as LNHDA and CDR2 as SQIVND (reference sequence). The CDR3 covers 17 residues. J gave up 5 bases and V 1 base, and 7 bases lay outside the gene matches. The DNA for the CDR3 is TGTGCCAGTAGTATAGCAGGGGGCGGTGGATGGGCCAACGTCCTGACTTTC. It translates to CASSIAGGGGWANVLTF. Drawing the rest from reference TRBV19 and TRBJ2-6, the complete variable domain is DGGITQSPKYLFRKEGQNVTLSCEQNLNHDAMYWYRQDPGQGLRLIYYSQIVNDFQKGDIAEGYSVSREKKESFPLTVTSAQKNPTAFYLCASSIAGGGGWANVLTFGAGSRLTVL.

The chain couples TRBV28 to TRBJ2-1; 10 bases are shared with TRBD1. CDR3 size: 15 residues. V lost 4 bases and J lost 7; bases outside the gene matches: 7. Germline CDR1 MDHEN, CDR2 SYDVKM. Here the CDR3 DNA reads TGTGCCAGCAGTTCCTCCGGGACAGGGGTAAATGAGCAGTTCTTC. It yields the protein CASSSSGTGVNEQFF.

This clone showed up just a few times. This chain's CDR3 is CASRFGGSNQPQHF. The CDR3 coding sequence is TGTGCCAGCAGGTTCGGGGGAAGCAATCAGCCCCAGCATTTT. The chain joins TRBV27 to TRBJ1-5, with a possible D match to TRBD1 (5 bases). The CDR3 extends over 14 amino acids. Germline CDR1 MNHEY, CDR2 SMNVEV (reference sequence). V lost 6 bases and J 1 base, leaving 10 bases between the germline ends.

The CDR3 DNA sequence: TGTGCCAGCAGCAACATCGGGGGGACCCAGTACTTC. Residues: CASSNIGGTQYF. V and J are TRBV13 and TRBJ2-5, with a tentative D call TRBD2 (6 bases). Germline V gene sequence: CDR1 PRHDT, CDR2 FYEKMQ (reference sequence). This CDR3 region has 12 residues. The ends were cut back, 5 bases at V and 7 bases at J, with 11 bases in the middle.

V usage is TRBV28 and J usage is TRBJ1-2, with 7 bases fitting TRBD1. CDR3 length equals 13 residues. From germline, CDR1 is MDHEN and CDR2 SYDVKM. With V trimmed by 7 bases and J by 8 bases, 10 bases remained unmatched. CDR3 region: CASTQEGAGGYTF. The CDR3 DNA sequence: TGTGCCAGCACCCAGGAGGGGGCAGGGGGCTACACCTTC.

This rearrangement joins TRBV5-5 to TRBJ2-5; 10 bases match TRBD2. The CDR3 extends over 15 amino acids. Germline V gives CDR1 SGHKS, CDR2 YYEKEE (reference sequence). The junction had 7 bases not matched to a gene; V was cut back by 4 bases and J by 4 bases. The CDR3 loop reads CASSAGLAKAETQYF. As DNA, the CDR3 is TGTGCCAGCAGCGCGGGACTAGCGAAGGCAGAGACCCAGTACTTC. The variable domain in full, completed from reference TRBV5-5 and TRBJ2-5, reads DAGVTQSPTHLIKTRGQQVTLRCSPISGHKSVSWYQQVLGQGPQFIFQYYEKEERGRGNFPDRFSARQFPNYSSELNVNALLLGDSALYLCASSAGLAKAETQYFGPGTRLLVL.

CDR3 sequence reads: CAGGYGYTF. In DNA form, the CDR3 reads TGCGCCGGCGGCTATGGCTACACCTTC. This chain connects TRBV5-1 to TRBJ1-2; no clear D gene. V gave up 10 bases and J gave up 4 bases, with 5 bases separating them. This CDR3 spans 9 amino acids. Germline values: CDR1 SGHRS, CDR2 YFSETQ.

This clone appeared a single time. V usage is TRBV10-1 and J usage is TRBJ2-3; TRBD1 matches at 12 bases. J gave up 4 bases and V 5 bases, and 7 bases lay outside the gene matches. Germline CDR1 is WNHNN and CDR2 is SYGVQD (reference sequence). The CDR3 consists of 16 residues. The CDR3 sequence is CASSKGGTGGADTQYF. CDR3 bases: TGCGCCAGCAGTAAAGGGGGGACAGGGGGCGCAGATACGCAGTATTTT.